This TCR beta chain was sequenced during a study of blood T cell repertoires in COVID-19 (TCRdb year 2020). About the investigation overall: The collaborator samples originated in the United States, Italy and Spain and spanned the acute and convalescent phases of COVID-19. The material from the prospective study consisted of cDNA or gDNA derived from T cells, B-cell-depleted T cells, or PBMCs. Deeply sampled blood TCRbeta repertoires from subjects exposed to, actively infected with, or recovered from COVID-19 were included in the dataset. A freely available public database, intended as a resource for researchers studying the immune response to SARS-CoV-2, is where the repertoires were released. Samples were obtained from the ongoing ImmuneRACE study (first 160 participants) and from over 1,000 subjects provided by 6 global collaborators. A de-identified subject ID, COVID-19 status, age in years and sex were almost always included in the sample metadata. Where available, HLA class I and class II types were taken from metadata supplied by the sample provider and were not determined by assay-based typing. Results the study describes overall, beyond this receptor: The quantity of clinical and demographic metadata differed by source and by participant and was supplied without curation.

TCRbeta CDR3 regions were amplified from genomic DNA by means of the immunoSEQ Assay, a bias-controlled multiplex PCR. As for how the authors treated the data: The number of nucleated cells in each sample was estimated from the amplification of reference gene primers within the assay. To quantify the absolute abundance of each unique TCRbeta CDR3 rearrangement, sequence reads were collapsed and filtered. For each sample, productive Simpson clonality was calculated as the square root of Simpson's diversity index over productive rearrangements. TCRdb provides this immuneACCESS table in a form limited to in-frame rearrangements. Some clones are lacking; in checked studies, under half of them reflect an unresolved V gene, and why the rest are absent is not known. V, J and clone size derive from that table, while D and trimming were established from the DNA sequence. This sample lists around 150,000 clones; around nine tenths were detected once. 10% of the sample comes from the top ten.

As regards this clone: What antigen it recognizes has not been identified. No base quality information exists; no much larger clone differs at one position.

One collaborating source in Seattle enrolled patients while the patients were actively infected and followed the patients over time throughout the course of disease. Whole blood was collected in K2EDTA tubes by collaborating institutions according to the institutions' own protocols. Collaborator samples were shipped for TCRbeta analysis as frozen whole blood, isolated PBMCs, or DNA extracted from either sample type. The V end loses 3 bases and the J end loses 0 bases, and a stretch of 8 bases separates them. Reading from cysteine to phenylalanine, the CDR3 counts 13 amino acids. Only the CDR3 region is kept as DNA, spanning 39 bases read in frame from base 1. CDR1 GTSNPN and CDR2 SVGIG are derived from the germline V gene (reference sequence).

Sequencing was carried out using peripheral blood. The TCR comes from a woman between 70 and 85 years old with COVID-19, enrolled during active disease. The rearrangement combines TRBV30 with TRBJ1-2, with no confident D gene call. The DNA is TGTGCCTGGAGGAGTATAGCTAACTATGGCTACACCTTC. Translated, it reads CAWRSIANYGYTF.